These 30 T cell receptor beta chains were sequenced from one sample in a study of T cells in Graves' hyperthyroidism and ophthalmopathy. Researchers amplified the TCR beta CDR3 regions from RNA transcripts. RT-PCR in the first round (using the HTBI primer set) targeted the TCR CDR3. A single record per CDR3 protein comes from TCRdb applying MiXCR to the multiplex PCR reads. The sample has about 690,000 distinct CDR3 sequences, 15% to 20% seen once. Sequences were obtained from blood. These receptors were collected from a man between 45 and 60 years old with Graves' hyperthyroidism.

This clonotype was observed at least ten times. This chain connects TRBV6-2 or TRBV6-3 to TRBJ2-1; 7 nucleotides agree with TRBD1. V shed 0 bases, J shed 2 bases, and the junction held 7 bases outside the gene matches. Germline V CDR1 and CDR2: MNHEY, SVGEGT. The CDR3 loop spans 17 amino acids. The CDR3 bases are TGTGCCAGCAGTTACTCCCGGACAGGAGCCACCTACAATGAGCAGTTCTTC. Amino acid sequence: CASSYSRTGATYNEQFF.

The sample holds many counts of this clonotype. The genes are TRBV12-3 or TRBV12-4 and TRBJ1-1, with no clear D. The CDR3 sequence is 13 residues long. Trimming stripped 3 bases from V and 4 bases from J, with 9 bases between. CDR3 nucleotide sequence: TGTGCCAGCAGTTTTTCTTGGGGCACTGAAGCTTTCTTT. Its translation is CASSFSWGTEAFF.

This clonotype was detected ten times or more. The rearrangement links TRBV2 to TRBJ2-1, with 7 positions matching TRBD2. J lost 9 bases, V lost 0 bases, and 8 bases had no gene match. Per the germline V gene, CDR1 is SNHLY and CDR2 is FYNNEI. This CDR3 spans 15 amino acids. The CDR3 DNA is TGTGCCAGCAGTGAAGCGGGGACTACCGGGGGTGAGCAGTTCTTC. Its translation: CASSEAGTTGGEQFF. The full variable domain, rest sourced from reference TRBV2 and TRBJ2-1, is EPEVTQTPSHQVTQMGQEVILRCVPISNHLYFYWYRQILGQKVEFLVSFYNNEISEKSEIFDDQFSVERPDGSNFTLKIRSTKLEDSAMYFCASSEAGTTGGEQFFGPGTRLTVL.

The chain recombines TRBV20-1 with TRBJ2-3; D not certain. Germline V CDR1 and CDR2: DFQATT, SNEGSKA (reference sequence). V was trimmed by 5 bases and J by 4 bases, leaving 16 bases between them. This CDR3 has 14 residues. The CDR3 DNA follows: TGCAGTGCTGCCTATCCGGGTCCCCCAGATACGCAGTATTTT. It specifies CSAAYPGPPDTQYF.

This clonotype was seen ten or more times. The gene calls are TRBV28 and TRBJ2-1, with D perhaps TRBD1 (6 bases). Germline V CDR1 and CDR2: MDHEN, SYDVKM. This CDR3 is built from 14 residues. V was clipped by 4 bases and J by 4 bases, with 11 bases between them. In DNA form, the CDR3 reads TGTGCCAGCAGTTCCTCCGGACAGTACAATGAGCAGTTCTTC. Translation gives CASSSSGQYNEQFF.

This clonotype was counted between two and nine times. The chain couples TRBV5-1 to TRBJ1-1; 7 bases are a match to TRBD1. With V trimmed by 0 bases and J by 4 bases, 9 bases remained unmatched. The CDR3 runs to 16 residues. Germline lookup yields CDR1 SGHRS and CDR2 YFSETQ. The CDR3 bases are TGCGCCAGCAGCTTGGGACAGGGAGGGATGGGCACTGAAGCTTTCTTT. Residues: CASSLGQGGMGTEAFF.

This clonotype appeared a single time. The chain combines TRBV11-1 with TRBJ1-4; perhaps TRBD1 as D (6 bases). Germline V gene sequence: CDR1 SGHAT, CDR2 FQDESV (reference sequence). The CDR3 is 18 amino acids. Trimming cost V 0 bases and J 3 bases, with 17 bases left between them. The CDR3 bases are TGTGCCAGCAGCTTAGCGGTAACGCCAGGGGTGGCTAATGAAAAACTGTTTTTT. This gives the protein CASSLAVTPGVANEKLFF. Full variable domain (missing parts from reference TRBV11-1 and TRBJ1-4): EAEVAQSPRYKITEKSQAVAFWCDPISGHATLYWYRQILGQGPELLVQFQDESVVDDSQLPKDRFSAERLKGVDSTLKIQPAELGDSAMYLCASSLAVTPGVANEKLFFGSGTQLSVL.

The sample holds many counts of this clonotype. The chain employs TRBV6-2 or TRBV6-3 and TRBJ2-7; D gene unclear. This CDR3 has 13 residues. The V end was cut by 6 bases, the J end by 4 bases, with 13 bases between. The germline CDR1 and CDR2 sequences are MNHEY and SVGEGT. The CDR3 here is CASSRPGSYEQYF. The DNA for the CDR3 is TGTGCCAGCAGCAGACCCGGATCTTACGAGCAGTACTTC.

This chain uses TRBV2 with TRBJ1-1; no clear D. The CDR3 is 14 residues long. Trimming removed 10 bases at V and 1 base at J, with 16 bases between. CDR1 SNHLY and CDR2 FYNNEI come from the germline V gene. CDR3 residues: CAISIAPPNTEAFF. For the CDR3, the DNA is TGTGCCATCTCCATCGCACCGCCGAACACTGAAGCTTTCTTT.

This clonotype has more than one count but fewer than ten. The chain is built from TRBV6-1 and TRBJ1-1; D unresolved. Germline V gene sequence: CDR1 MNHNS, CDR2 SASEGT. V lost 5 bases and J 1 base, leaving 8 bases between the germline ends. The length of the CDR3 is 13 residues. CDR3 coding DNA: TGTGCCAGCAGTAAAGACACGAACACTGAAGCTTTCTTT. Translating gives CASSKDTNTEAFF.

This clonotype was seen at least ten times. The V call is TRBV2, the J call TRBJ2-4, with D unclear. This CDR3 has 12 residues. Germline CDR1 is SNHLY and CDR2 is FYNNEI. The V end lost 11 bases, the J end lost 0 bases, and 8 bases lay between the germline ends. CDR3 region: CASTIAKNIQYF. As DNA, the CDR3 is TGTGCCTCTACAATAGCCAAAAACATTCAGTACTTC.

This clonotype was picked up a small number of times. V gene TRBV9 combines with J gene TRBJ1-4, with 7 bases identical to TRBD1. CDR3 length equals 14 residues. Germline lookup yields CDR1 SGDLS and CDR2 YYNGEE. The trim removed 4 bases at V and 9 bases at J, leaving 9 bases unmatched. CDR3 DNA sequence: TGTGCCAGCAGCCCGGGACAGAGGATGAAAAAACTGTTTTTT. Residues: CASSPGQRMKKLFF.

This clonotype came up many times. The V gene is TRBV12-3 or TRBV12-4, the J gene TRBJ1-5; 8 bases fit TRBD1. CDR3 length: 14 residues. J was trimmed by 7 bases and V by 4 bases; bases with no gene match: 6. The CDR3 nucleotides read TGTGCCAGCAGTTCGCTAACAGGGGGACAGCCCCAGCATTTT. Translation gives CASSSLTGGQPQHF.

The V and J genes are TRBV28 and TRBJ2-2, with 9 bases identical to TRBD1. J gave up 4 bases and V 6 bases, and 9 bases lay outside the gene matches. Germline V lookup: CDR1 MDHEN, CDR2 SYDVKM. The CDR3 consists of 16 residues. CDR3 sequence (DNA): TGTGCCAGCAGCCGACCCACAGGGGGCTCCACCGGGGAGCTGTTTTTT. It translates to CASSRPTGGSTGELFF. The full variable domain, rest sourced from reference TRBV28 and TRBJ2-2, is DVKVTQSSRYLVKRTGEKVFLECVQDMDHENMFWYRQDPGLGLRLIYFSYDVKMKEKGDIPEGYSVSREKKERFSLILESASTNQTSMYLCASSRPTGGSTGELFFGEGSRLTVL.

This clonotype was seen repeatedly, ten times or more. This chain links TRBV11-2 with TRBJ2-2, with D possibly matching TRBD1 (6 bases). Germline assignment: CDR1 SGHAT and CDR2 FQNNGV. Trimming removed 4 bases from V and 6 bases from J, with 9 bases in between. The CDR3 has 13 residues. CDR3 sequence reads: CASSSGAAGELFF. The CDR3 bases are TGTGCCAGCAGCTCAGGGGCGGCCGGGGAGCTGTTTTTT.

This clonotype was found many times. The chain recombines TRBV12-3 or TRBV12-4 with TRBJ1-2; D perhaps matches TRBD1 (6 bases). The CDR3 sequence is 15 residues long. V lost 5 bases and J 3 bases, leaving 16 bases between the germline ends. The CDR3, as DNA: TGTGCCAGCAGTCCTAACAGGGAAAAGCACTATGGCTACACCTTC. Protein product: CASSPNREKHYGYTF.

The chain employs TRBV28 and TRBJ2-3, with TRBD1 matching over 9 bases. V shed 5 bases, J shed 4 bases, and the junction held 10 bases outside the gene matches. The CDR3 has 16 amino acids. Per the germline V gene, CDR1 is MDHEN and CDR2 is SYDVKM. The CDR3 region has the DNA TGTGCCAGCAGTGCCTCCGGGACAGGGACGGCAGATACGCAGTATTTT. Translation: CASSASGTGTADTQYF. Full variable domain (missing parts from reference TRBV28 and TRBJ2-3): DVKVTQSSRYLVKRTGEKVFLECVQDMDHENMFWYRQDPGLGLRLIYFSYDVKMKEKGDIPEGYSVSREKKERFSLILESASTNQTSMYLCASSASGTGTADTQYFGPGTRLTVL.

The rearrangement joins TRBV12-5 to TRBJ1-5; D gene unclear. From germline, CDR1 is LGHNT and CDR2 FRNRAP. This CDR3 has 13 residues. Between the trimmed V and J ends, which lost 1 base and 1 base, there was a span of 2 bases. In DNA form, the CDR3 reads TGTGCTAGTGGTTTGGAAAGCAATCAGCCCCAGCATTTT. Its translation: CASGLESNQPQHF.

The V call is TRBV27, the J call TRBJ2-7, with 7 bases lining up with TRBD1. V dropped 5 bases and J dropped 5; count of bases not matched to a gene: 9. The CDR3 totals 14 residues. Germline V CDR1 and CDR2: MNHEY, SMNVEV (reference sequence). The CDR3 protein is CASSQLQQGHEQYF. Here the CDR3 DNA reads TGTGCCAGCAGTCAACTTCAACAGGGGCACGAGCAGTACTTC.

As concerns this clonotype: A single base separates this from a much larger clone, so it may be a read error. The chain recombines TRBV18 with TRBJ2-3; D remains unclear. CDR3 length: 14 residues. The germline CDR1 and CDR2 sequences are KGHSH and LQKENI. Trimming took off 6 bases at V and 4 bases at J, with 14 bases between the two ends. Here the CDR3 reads CASSRRSQADTQYF. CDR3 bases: TGTGCCAGCTCCCGCCGCTCTCAGGCAGATACGCAGTATTTT.

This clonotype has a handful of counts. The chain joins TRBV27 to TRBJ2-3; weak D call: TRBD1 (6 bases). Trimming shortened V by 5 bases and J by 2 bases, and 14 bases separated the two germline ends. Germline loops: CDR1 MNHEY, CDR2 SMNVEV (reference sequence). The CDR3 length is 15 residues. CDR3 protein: CASSLRTDFTDTQYF. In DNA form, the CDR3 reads TGTGCCAGCAGTCTCCGGACAGATTTCACAGATACGCAGTATTTT.

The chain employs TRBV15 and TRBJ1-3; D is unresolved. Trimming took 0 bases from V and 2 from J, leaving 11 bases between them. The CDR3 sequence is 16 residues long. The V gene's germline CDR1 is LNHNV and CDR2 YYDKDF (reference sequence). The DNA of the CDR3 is TGTGCCACCAGCAGAGAATTAGAGGGAACTGGAAACACCATATATTTT. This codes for CATSRELEGTGNTIYF.

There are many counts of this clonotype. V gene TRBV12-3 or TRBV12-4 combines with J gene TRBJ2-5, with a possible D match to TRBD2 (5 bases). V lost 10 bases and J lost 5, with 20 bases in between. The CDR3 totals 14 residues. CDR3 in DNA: TGTGCCACCAAAAGTGGGGAGTTCCACGAGACCCAGTACTTC. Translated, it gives CATKSGEFHETQYF.

DNA of the CDR3: TGCAGTGCTAGAGATTGGACGGCTGATAATGAAAAACTGTTTTTT. It codes for CSARDWTADNEKLFF. The chain has TRBV20-1 and TRBJ1-4; D is unclear. The CDR3 is 15 residues long. Germline CDR1 is DFQATT and CDR2 is SNEGSKA (reference sequence). Deletions cut 0 bases from V and 4 bases from J, with 12 bases between.

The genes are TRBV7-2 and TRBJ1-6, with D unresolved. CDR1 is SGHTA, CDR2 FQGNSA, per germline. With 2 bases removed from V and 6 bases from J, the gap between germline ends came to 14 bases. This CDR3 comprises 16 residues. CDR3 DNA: TGTGCCAGCAGCTTACACGGGCGGACGATTAATTCACCCCTCCACTTT. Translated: CASSLHGRTINSPLHF.

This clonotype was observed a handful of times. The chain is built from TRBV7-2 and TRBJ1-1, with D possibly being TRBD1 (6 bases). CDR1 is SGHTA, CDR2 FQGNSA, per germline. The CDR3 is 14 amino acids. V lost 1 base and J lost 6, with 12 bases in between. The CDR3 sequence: CASSLETQGPEAFF. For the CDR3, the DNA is TGTGCCAGCAGCTTAGAAACCCAGGGGCCTGAAGCTTTCTTT.

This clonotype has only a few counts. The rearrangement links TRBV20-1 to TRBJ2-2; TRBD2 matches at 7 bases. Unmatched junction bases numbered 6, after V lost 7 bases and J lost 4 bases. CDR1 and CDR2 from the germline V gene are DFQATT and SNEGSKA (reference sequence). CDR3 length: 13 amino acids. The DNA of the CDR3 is TGCAGTGGGGCCCCGGGAGGCACCGGGGAGCTGTTTTTT. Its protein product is CSGAPGGTGELFF.

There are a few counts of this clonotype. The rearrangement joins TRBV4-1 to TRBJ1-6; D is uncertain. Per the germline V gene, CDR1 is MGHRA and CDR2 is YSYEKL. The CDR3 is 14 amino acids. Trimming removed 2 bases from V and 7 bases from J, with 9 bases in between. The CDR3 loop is CASSQPTSNSPLHF. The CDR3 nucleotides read TGCGCCAGCAGCCAACCTACGAGCAATTCACCCCTCCACTTT.

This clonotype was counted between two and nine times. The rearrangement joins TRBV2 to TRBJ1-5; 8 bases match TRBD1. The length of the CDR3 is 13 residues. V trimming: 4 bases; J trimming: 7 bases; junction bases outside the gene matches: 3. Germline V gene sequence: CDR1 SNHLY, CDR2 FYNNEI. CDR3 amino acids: CASSGTGKQPQHF. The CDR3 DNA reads TGTGCCAGCAGTGGGACAGGGAAACAGCCCCAGCATTTT.

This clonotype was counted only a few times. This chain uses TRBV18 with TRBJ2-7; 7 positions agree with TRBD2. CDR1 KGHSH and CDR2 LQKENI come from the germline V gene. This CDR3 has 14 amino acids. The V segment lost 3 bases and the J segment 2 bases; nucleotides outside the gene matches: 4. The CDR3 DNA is TGTGCCAGCTCACCGCTAGCGGCGGCCTACGAGCAGTACTTC. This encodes CASSPLAAAYEQYF.